A selection of T cell receptor beta chains follows, all from one sample in a study of T cells in Graves' hyperthyroidism and ophthalmopathy. TCRdb fed the multiplex PCR reads into MiXCR, producing one record per CDR3 protein. The data hold 300,000 to 450,000 distinct CDR3 sequences, with approximately 17% observed a single time. The sample consisted of blood. These receptors originate from a man younger than 35 with Graves' ophthalmopathy. The CDR3 runs from the conserved cysteine through the conserved F or W. A D gene is named only where the DNA matches it firmly. For some rows the clone size is stated as once, few or many, or as a class when expanded; others skip it.

D,V,J,size,DNA,CDR3
TRBD1,TRBV3-1,TRBJ2-3,many,TGTGCCAGCAGCCAAGACGGGACAGGGACAGATACGCAGTATTTT,CASSQDGTGTDTQYF
.,TRBV7-8,TRBJ2-7,many,TGTGCCAGCAGCTTAGGGACGCACGCCTACGAGCAGTACTTC,CASSLGTHAYEQYF
.,TRBV6-2/TRBV6-3,TRBJ2-7,few,TGTGCCAGCAAAACAGGGACCTACGAGCAGTACTTC,CASKTGTYEQYF
.,TRBV18,TRBJ2-5,.,TGTGCCAGCTCACCACCGAACGGGATCGGGGAAGAGACCCAGTACTTC,CASSPPNGIGEETQYF
TRBD1,TRBV28,TRBJ1-2,.,TGTGCCAGCAGTGAGCCTCCTCCGACAGGGTTTAACTATGGCTACACCTTC,CASSEPPPTGFNYGYTF
TRBD1,TRBV28,TRBJ1-6,many,TGTGCCACCCAAGGGACAGGGGCCTCACCCCTCCACTTT,CATQGTGASPLHF
.,TRBV2,TRBJ1-6,.,TGTGCCAGCAGTGTTGGAGGGGCCACCTATAATTCACCCCTCCACTTT,CASSVGGATYNSPLHF
TRBD1,TRBV5-5,TRBJ2-3,many,TGTGCCAGCAGCCCCCTAGGAGACAGGGACACAGATACGCAGTATTTT,CASSPLGDRDTDTQYF
TRBD2,TRBV10-3,TRBJ2-6,few,TGTGCCATCAGTGAACTAGCGGGGGGTAGCTCTGGGGCCAACGTCCTGACTTTC,CAISELAGGSSGANVLTF
.,TRBV20-1,TRBJ2-7,.,TGCAGTGCTAGAGATCCACGAATTGGGGAGCAGTACTTC,CSARDPRIGEQYF
TRBD1,TRBV6-2/TRBV6-3,TRBJ1-5,few,TGTGCATCAGGGGGCTTCAGTCAGCCCCAGCATTTT,CASGGFSQPQHF
.,TRBV4-2,TRBJ1-2,few,TGTGCCAGCAGCCGTGAACAAGGATATGGTTATGGCTACACCTTC,CASSREQGYGYGYTF
.,TRBV15,TRBJ1-5,.,TGTGCCACCAGCAGAGATCGGGCAGGATCAAATCAGCCCCAGCATTTT,CATSRDRAGSNQPQHF
.,TRBV2,TRBJ1-3,.,TGTGCCAGCAGTGTAGGGGTTCACTCTGGAAACACCATATATTTT,CASSVGVHSGNTIYF
TRBD1,TRBV7-2,TRBJ1-2,.,TGTGCCAGCAGCCCAGGGGGATCCCAATATCGGGGCTACACCTTC,CASSPGGSQYRGYTF
.,TRBV28,TRBJ1-2,many,TGTGCCAGCGGTCCGACACGGAACGTCTATGGCTACACCTTC,CASGPTRNVYGYTF
.,TRBV12-3/TRBV12-4,TRBJ2-3,few,TGTGCCAGCAGTTTCCGTGGGGCGCGGACAGATACGCAGTATTTT,CASSFRGARTDTQYF
.,TRBV5-6,TRBJ2-1,.,TGTGCCAGCAGCTTGTACGGGGACACCTATTTCAATGAGCAGTTCTTC,CASSLYGDTYFNEQFF
.,TRBV19,TRBJ2-2,.,TGTGCCAGTAGTACTATAGGGGACCCCACCGGGGAGCTGTTTTTT,CASSTIGDPTGELFF
.,TRBV6-1,TRBJ2-3,.,TGTGCCAGCATCTTCGGAGATACGCAGTATTTT,CASIFGDTQYF